These T cell receptor beta chains were read from a single sample in a study of blood T cell repertoires in COVID-19. The assay was immunoSEQ multiplex PCR, and TCRdb's table has in-frame clones only and misses some. The data contain around 310,000 clones, roughly nine tenths of them singletons. The sequenced material came from PBMCs or T cells enriched from blood (not recorded which). The receptors derive from a woman aged 30 to 39 who had recovered from COVID-19. Each CDR3 is given with its conserved first and last residue. The D gene is left open where the match is weak.

CDR3: CASSPTRGSGSSTDTQYF
J: TRBJ2-3
length: 18
V: TRBV7-9
D: .

CDR3: CASSYGSTSTDTQYF
J: TRBJ2-3
length: 15
V: TRBV6-5
D: .

CDR3: CASSLSSADTGELFF
J: TRBJ2-2
length: 15
V: TRBV7-3
D: .

CDR3: CASSTGTWMNTEAFF
J: TRBJ1-1
length: 15
V: TRBV19
D: .

CDR3: CACIAGSSYEQYF
J: TRBJ2-7
length: 13
V: TRBV30
D: TRBD2

CDR3: CASSYSRGAQKAFF
J: TRBJ1-1
length: 14
V: TRBV6-2/TRBV6-3
D: .

CDR3: CASSWTPGDYGYTF
J: TRBJ1-2
length: 14
V: TRBV11-3
D: .

CDR3: CASRLNRGQGEAFF
J: TRBJ1-1
length: 14
V: TRBV27
D: TRBD1

CDR3: CASSLSLSENYGYTF
J: TRBJ1-2
length: 15
V: TRBV7-9
D: .

CDR3: CASSLGDRGNTEAFF
J: TRBJ1-1
length: 15
V: TRBV7-9
D: TRBD1

CDR3: CASQWARDSNSPLHF
J: TRBJ1-6
length: 15
V: TRBV7-6
D: TRBD1